The clone carrying this T cell receptor beta chain was seen a few times. Its antigen is unknown. The data were taken from a study of T cell repertoires in cytomegalovirus infection. About the research overall: An indication of both CMV infection and matching HLA type came from public TCR beta signatures. Study-wide results and caveats: Based on cumulative public TCR beta family frequency, carriers of CMV plus the relevant HLA were identified. Ex vivo, HLA-C-restricted CMV-specific TCR beta clonotypes prevailed over the rest of the response.

The CDR3 is 14 amino acids. The V gene lost 6 bases and the J gene lost 4 bases, with 15 bases spanning the gap. Per germline, CDR1 MGHDK and CDR2 SYGVNS. TCRdb analysed the reads with MiXCR anew, one entry per CDR3 protein. The table shows fewer than 550,000 distinct CDR3 sequences, with 26% occurring only once. Input material: PBMCs. The TCR originated in a human donor in good health (CMV status not recorded). Some clones in this sample may be carry-over from other donors' samples. The rearrangement links TRBV25-1 to TRBJ1-1; D might be TRBD1 (6 bases). CDR3 nucleotide sequence: TGTGCCAGCAGGACCCAGGGGTGGACCACTGAAGCTTTCTTT. Translated: CASRTQGWTTEAFF.